This TCR beta chain was sequenced for a study of response to subunit inactivated influenza vaccine. Trimming stripped 0 bases from V and 0 bases from J, with 9 bases between. The CDR3 covers 15 residues. Looked up from germline, CDR1 is DFQATT and CDR2 is SNEGSKA (reference sequence). One entry per CDR3 protein results from TCRdb running MiXCR on the RT-PCR reads. The sample shows about 620,000 distinct CDR3 sequences, 12% of them seen only once. The sample here was PBMCs from blood, taken on the day of vaccination. The receptor was isolated from a man in his forties or fifties who received an inactivated influenza vaccine. This sequence joins TRBV20-1 and TRBJ1-5; no definite D call. Written as DNA, the CDR3 is TGCAGTGCTAGAGACGACGAAAATAGCAATCAGCCCCAGCATTTT. This translates into CSARDDENSNQPQHF.